A selection of T cell receptor beta chains follows, all from one sample in a study of CXCR3-negative and CXCR3-positive naive CD8 T cells. TCRdb processed the 5' RACE reads again and assigns one entry to each CDR3 protein, with no DNA. This listing includes about 48,000 distinct CDR3 sequences. Sequencing was carried out using memory CD8+ T cells from blood. These receptors all come from a human donor in good health. Some clones in this sample may be carry-over from other donors' samples. CDR3s include the opening cysteine and the closing phenylalanine or tryptophan.

V gene	J gene	CDR3 protein
TRBV5-5	TRBJ2-7	CASSQSYGQTDEQYF
TRBV7-9	TRBJ2-3	CASSLRDRDTTDTQYF
TRBV4-1	TRBJ1-1	CASSQVEGHTEAFF
TRBV5-1	TRBJ1-1	CASSLYRTNTEAFF
TRBV3-1	TRBJ1-1	CASSQERQGIEAFF
TRBV11-1	TRBJ2-2	CASSSRGRGGELFF
TRBV5-1	TRBJ2-7	CASSLAGNGPYEQYF
TRBV12-3/TRBV12-4	TRBJ2-7	CASSLLGLAYEQYF
TRBV27	TRBJ2-7	CASSLLPAGSMDEQYF
TRBV7-9	TRBJ2-7	CASSSQTYPYEQYF
TRBV6-2/TRBV6-3	TRBJ2-7	CASSETNYEQHF
TRBV15	TRBJ1-1	CATQEEFNTEAFF
TRBV5-1	TRBJ2-7	CASRIGQPYEQYF
TRBV12-3/TRBV12-4	TRBJ2-7	CASSSTSFSDEQYF
TRBV6-2/TRBV6-3	TRBJ2-5	CASSYTAGVQETQYF